Below are 13 T cell receptor beta chains sequenced from a single sample in a study of early stage breast cancer tumors. Clones were sequenced by immunoSEQ multiplex PCR, and TCRdb holds only the in-frame ones, with some missing. This table has 25,000 to 30,000 clones, 70% to 90% appearing once. Source material: blood. These receptors all stem from a person aged 45-65 years with breast cancer.

This chain joins TRBV18 and TRBJ1-1; D might be TRBD1 (6 bases). The CDR3 extends over 12 amino acids. CDR1 is KGHSH and CDR2 is LQKENI in the germline V gene. Trimming left V 3 bases short and J 11 bases short, with 13 bases between. CDR3 residues: CASSPQGTEAFF. CDR3 in DNA: TGTGCCAGCTCACCTCAGGGGACGGAGGCTTTCTTT.

V usage is TRBV6-1 and J usage is TRBJ1-2; 9 positions agree with TRBD1. Germline values: CDR1 MNHNS, CDR2 SASEGT. CDR3 length: 15 amino acids. Trimming took 9 bases from V and 4 from J; bases not matched to a gene: 12. CDR3 protein: CASRDRVGFGYGYTF. DNA of the CDR3: TGTGCCAGTAGGGACAGGGTAGGGTTCGGCTATGGCTACACCTTC.

This chain joins TRBV6-5 and TRBJ2-7; 10 nucleotides match TRBD1. The CDR3 is made up of 15 amino acids. The J segment lost 3 bases and the V segment lost 5 bases, leaving 7 bases of the junction unmatched. The germline V gene has CDR1 MNHEY and CDR2 SVGAGI. The CDR3 here is CASSPTGQGIYEQYF. The CDR3 nucleotides are TGTGCCAGCAGTCCCACGGGACAGGGGATCTACGAGCAGTACTTC.

This clone was found once. The V and J genes are TRBV6-6 and TRBJ2-5; D remains ambiguous. Germline lookup yields CDR1 MNHNY and CDR2 SVGAGI (reference sequence). V lost 6 bases to trimming and J lost 1 base, with 18 bases between them. The CDR3 contains 16 residues. CDR3 sequence (DNA): TGTGCCAGCAGCTCGGTCCCATCGTATTCCCAAGAGACCCAGTACTTC. Its protein product is CASSSVPSYSQETQYF.

The chain recombines TRBV6-1 with TRBJ1-4, with D uncertain. The CDR3 sequence is 15 residues long. V lost 6 bases, J lost 0 bases, and 11 bases lay in between. Germline V CDR1 and CDR2: MNHNS, SASEGT. In DNA form, the CDR3 reads TGTGCCAGCAGGAAGATACAGACAACTAATGAAAAACTGTTTTTT. It is translated as CASRKIQTTNEKLFF.

This chain uses TRBV5-1 with TRBJ2-1; D gene ambiguous. V was clipped by 5 bases and J by 0 bases, with 18 bases between them. This CDR3 spans 17 amino acids. CDR1 and CDR2 from the germline V gene are SGHRS and YFSETQ. CDR3 nucleotide sequence: TGCGCCAGCAGGGTCTTTGGGCAGCTGAGCTCCTACAATGAGCAGTTCTTC. Translating it yields CASRVFGQLSSYNEQFF.

The chain recombines TRBV7-6 with TRBJ2-5; 12 bases are a match to TRBD2. Per germline, CDR1 SGHVS and CDR2 FNYEAQ. The CDR3 is 17 residues long. The ends lost 0 bases at V and 5 bases at J; junction bases unmatched: 7. The CDR3 nucleotides are TGTGCCAGCAGCTTAGCCCCTCCTAGCGGGGGGGTTGAGACCCAGTACTTC. Its translation: CASSLAPPSGGVETQYF.

V and J are TRBV10-1 and TRBJ2-3; D not certain. V shed 3 bases and J shed 1 base, with 5 bases lying between them. The CDR3 totals 13 residues. CDR1 is WNHNN and CDR2 is SYGVQD in the germline V gene (reference sequence). The CDR3 reads CASSDGGTDTQYF. The DNA for the CDR3 is TGCGCCAGCAGTGACGGAGGCACAGATACGCAGTATTTT.

This clone was seen only a few times. The chain is built from TRBV5-5 and TRBJ2-7; 7 nucleotides agree with TRBD2. This CDR3 is built from 14 residues. Trimming removed 4 bases from V and 3 bases from J; junction bases left unmatched: 7. Germline CDR1 SGHKS, CDR2 YYEKEE (reference sequence). CDR3 coding DNA: TGTGCCAGCAGCCCCACCGGGACTAACTACGAGCAGTACTTC. It yields the protein CASSPTGTNYEQYF.

CDR3 in DNA: TGTGCCAGCAATCCAGCGGGGGGCTCCTACGAGCAGTACTTC. Encoded protein: CASNPAGGSYEQYF. V usage is TRBV6-6 and J usage is TRBJ2-7; 9 bases match TRBD2. CDR1 is MNHNY, CDR2 SVGAGI, per germline (reference sequence). The CDR3 is made up of 14 amino acids. The V segment lost 7 bases and the J segment 0 bases; nucleotides outside the gene matches: 4.

The chain has TRBV5-6 and TRBJ2-3, with D perhaps matching TRBD2 (5 bases). The CDR3 is made up of 15 amino acids. V shed 5 bases and J shed 5 bases, with 18 bases lying between them. In germline, CDR1 is SGHDT, CDR2 YYEEEE. The CDR3 sequence is CASRRQRSFLDTQYF. In DNA form, the CDR3 reads TGTGCCAGCAGACGGCAGCGGAGTTTCTTAGATACGCAGTATTTT. Combining the CDR3 with reference TRBV5-6 and TRBJ2-3 gives the whole variable domain DAGVTQSPTHLIKTRGQQVTLRCSPKSGHDTVSWYQQALGQGPQFIFQYYEEEERQRGNFPDRFSGHQFPNYSSELNVNALLLGDSALYLCASRRQRSFLDTQYFGPGTRLTVL.

This chain joins TRBV10-3 and TRBJ2-2; perhaps TRBD1 as D (6 bases). The V and J ends lost 7 bases and 4 bases respectively, with 10 bases between them. Germline CDR1 ENHRY, CDR2 SYGVKD. This CDR3 region has 13 residues. CDR3 in amino acids: CAITTGSTGELFF. The DNA for the CDR3 is TGTGCCATCACCACAGGGAGCACCGGGGAGCTGTTTTTT.

This chain links TRBV5-6 with TRBJ2-3, with D possibly TRBD2 on 6 matching bases. Germline-derived CDR1 and CDR2 are SGHDT and YYEEEE. This CDR3 has 13 residues. Between the trimmed V and J ends, which lost 4 bases and 4 bases, there was a span of 10 bases. CDR3: CASSATRADTQYF. CDR3 sequence (DNA): TGTGCCAGCAGCGCGACTAGAGCAGATACGCAGTATTTT.